The TCR beta chain described here comes from a study of control samples from healthy donors and cancer patients. With 1 base removed from V and 5 bases from J, the gap between germline ends came to 8 bases. The CDR3 loop spans 14 amino acids. Per the germline V gene, CDR1 is KGHSH and CDR2 is LQKENI. Assay used: immunoSEQ multiplex PCR; TCRdb lists only in-frame clones, some missing. The sample has about 130,000 clones; around 90% are singletons. The receptor was isolated from a man aged 18 to 35 in good health. J is TRBJ2-2 and V is TRBV18; D gene uncertain. Material for sequencing was blood. The CDR3 DNA is TGTGCCAGCTCACCACTACTACGGACCGGGGAGCTGTTTTTT. It codes for CASSPLLRTGELFF.